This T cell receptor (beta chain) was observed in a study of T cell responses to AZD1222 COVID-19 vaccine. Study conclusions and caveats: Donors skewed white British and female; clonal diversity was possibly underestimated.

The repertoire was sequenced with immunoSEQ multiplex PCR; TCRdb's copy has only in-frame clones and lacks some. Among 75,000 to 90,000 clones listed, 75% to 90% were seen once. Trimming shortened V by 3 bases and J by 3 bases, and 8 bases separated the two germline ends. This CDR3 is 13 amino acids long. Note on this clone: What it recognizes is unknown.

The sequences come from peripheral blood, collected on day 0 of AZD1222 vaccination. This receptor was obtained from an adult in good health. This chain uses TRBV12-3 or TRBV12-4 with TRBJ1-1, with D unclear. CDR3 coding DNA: TGTGCCAGCAGTTTTCAGCCTGACACTGAAGCTTTCTTT. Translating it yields CASSFQPDTEAFF.